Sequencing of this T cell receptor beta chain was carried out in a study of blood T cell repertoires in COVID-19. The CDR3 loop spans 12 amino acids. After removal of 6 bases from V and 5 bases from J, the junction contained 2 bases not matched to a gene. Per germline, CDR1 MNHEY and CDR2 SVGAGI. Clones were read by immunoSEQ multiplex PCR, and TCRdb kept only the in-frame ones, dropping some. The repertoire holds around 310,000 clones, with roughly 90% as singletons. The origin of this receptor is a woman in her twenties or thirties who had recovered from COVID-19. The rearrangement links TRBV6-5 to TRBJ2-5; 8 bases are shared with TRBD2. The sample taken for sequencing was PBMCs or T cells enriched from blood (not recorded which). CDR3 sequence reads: CASSPGGETQYF. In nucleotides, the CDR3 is TGTGCCAGCAGCCCGGGGGGGGAGACCCAGTACTTC.